The entry that follows covers one TCR beta chain sequence. No antigen is known for it. This sample was included in a study of identical twins. Notes on the study in general: In monozygotic twins, models underestimated the sharing of out-of-frame TCR alpha. Conclusions leaned on cross-sectional statistical analysis and did not track the same donors over time.

TCRdb called the 5' RACE reads again in MiXCR, with one record for every CDR3 protein. The sample carries under 400,000 distinct CDR3 sequences, roughly 9% recorded once. CDR1 and CDR2 from the germline V gene are DFQATT and SNEGSKA (reference sequence). This CDR3 comprises 15 residues. The V gene lost 0 bases and the J gene lost 0 bases, with 9 bases spanning the gap. The rearrangement joins TRBV20-1 to TRBJ1-5; the D is unclear. The clonotype was recovered from a woman in her 50s in good health. The specimen sequenced was naive T cells sorted from blood. The CDR3 coding sequence is TGCAGTGCTAGAGATGACAAGTATAGCAATCAGCCCCAGCATTTT. Protein sequence: CSARDDKYSNQPQHF.